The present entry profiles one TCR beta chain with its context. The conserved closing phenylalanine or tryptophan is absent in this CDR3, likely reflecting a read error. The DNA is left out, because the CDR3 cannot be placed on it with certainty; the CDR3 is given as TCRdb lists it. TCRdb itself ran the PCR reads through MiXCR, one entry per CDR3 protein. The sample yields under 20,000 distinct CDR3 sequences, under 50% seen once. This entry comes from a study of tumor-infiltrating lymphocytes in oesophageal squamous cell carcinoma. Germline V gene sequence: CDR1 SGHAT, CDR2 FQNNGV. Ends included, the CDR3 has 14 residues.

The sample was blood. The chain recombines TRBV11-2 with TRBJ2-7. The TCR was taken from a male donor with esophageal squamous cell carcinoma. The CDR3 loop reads CASNQIPYGYTFGS.